This T cell receptor beta chain originates from a study of cytomegalovirus exposure and HLA in healthy donors. Points from the study as a whole: Analyzed later, most CMV-associated TCR beta chains appeared HLA-restricted.

As for this clone: What it binds is not known.

The PCR was carried out with 60 Vbeta primers and 13 Jbeta primers. TCRdb keeps only in-frame clones here, not all; method: immunoSEQ multiplex PCR. This sample has fewer than 130,000 clones, with around two thirds found just once. Trimming took off 4 bases at V and 4 bases at J, with 17 bases between the two ends. The CDR3 is 15 amino acids. The V gene's germline CDR1 is LGHNA and CDR2 YSLEER. Sequenced sample: PBMCs. The chain combines TRBV4-3 with TRBJ2-7; TRBD2 is a possible D gene (5 bases). This TCR was recovered from a man aged 25 to 40 in good health and CMV-seropositive. The CDR3 loop reads CASSPGLLGGYEQYF. The CDR3 DNA reads as TGCGCCAGCAGCCCTGGACTGCTGGGCGGTTACGAGCAGTACTTC.